These 8 T cell receptor beta chains share one sample of origin, sequenced in a study of OX40 agonist ivuxolimab in advanced cancers. Produced via immunoSEQ multiplex PCR; TCRdb's table is partial and in-frame only. There are tens of thousands of clones in the sample; around 87% occur only once, and under 1% lies in the top ten. Material: CD4+ or CD8+ T cells sorted from blood, obtained in a trial of the OX40 agonist ivuxolimab. The receptors originated from an adult with an advanced solid tumor such as melanoma, head and neck, liver or kidney cancer.

The rearrangement joins TRBV4-2 to TRBJ2-3, with 13 bases fitting TRBD2. The ends lost 2 bases at V and 2 bases at J; junction bases unmatched: 7. The CDR3 contains 18 residues. Germline V gives CDR1 LGHNA, CDR2 YNFKEQ. CDR3 nucleotide sequence: TGTGCCAGCAGCCAACTCCCCGGACTAGCGGGAGTCACAGATACGCAGTATTTT. The encoded protein is CASSQLPGLAGVTDTQYF.

J is TRBJ2-5 and V is TRBV18, with D perhaps TRBD2 (6 bases). The CDR3 totals 15 residues. Germline assignment: CDR1 KGHSH and CDR2 LQKENI. V was cut by 3 bases and J by 5 bases, with 16 bases left in between. The CDR3, as DNA: TGTGCCAGCTCACCCCTGGGATCGGGAGAGGAGACCCAGTACTTC. It translates to CASSPLGSGEETQYF.

This clone was recorded a few times. The chain uses TRBV6-5 and TRBJ1-5; D possibly corresponds to TRBD1 (5 bases). The CDR3 extends over 13 amino acids. The germline V and J ends were trimmed by 5 bases and 7 bases, with 12 bases remaining between them. CDR1 is MNHEY, CDR2 SVGAGI, per germline. In nucleotides, the CDR3 is TGTGCCAGCAGTAGGGACGGCCGGCAGCCCCAGCATTTT. Its protein product is CASSRDGRQPQHF.

The chain carries TRBV11-2 and TRBJ2-5; 14 bases map to TRBD2. The CDR3 length is 18 residues. Germline assignment: CDR1 SGHAT and CDR2 FQNNGV. The trim removed 1 base at V and 4 bases at J, leaving 8 bases unmatched. CDR3 sequence reads: CASSLGLAGGGKVETQYF. The CDR3 region has the DNA TGTGCCAGCAGCTTAGGACTAGCGGGAGGGGGGAAGGTAGAGACCCAGTACTTC.

The CDR3 DNA reads TGTGCCAGCCCGGAAGAAAACTACGAGCAGTACTTC. Its protein product is CASPEENYEQYF. The chain employs TRBV5-8 and TRBJ2-7, with D uncertain. Germline V gene sequence: CDR1 SGHTS, CDR2 YDEGEE. V dropped 7 bases and J dropped 3 bases, with 11 bases sitting between them. This CDR3 comprises 12 residues.

V gene TRBV19 combines with J gene TRBJ2-1; D is possibly TRBD2 (6 bases). Germline CDR1 is LNHDA and CDR2 is SQIVND (reference sequence). The length of the CDR3 is 18 residues. The V gene lost 3 bases and the J gene lost 2 bases, with 20 bases spanning the gap. CDR3 nucleotides: TGTGCCAGTAGTATTCCCCCCGGGGGTAGCGGAGCCTACAATGAGCAGTTCTTC. This sequence encodes CASSIPPGGSGAYNEQFF.

This rearrangement joins TRBV29-1 to TRBJ2-7; D is ambiguous. The CDR3 extends over 11 amino acids. V shed 3 bases and J shed 4 bases, with 7 bases lying between them. From germline, CDR1 is SQVTM and CDR2 ANQGSEA. The CDR3 protein is CSVEGGYEQYF. CDR3 nucleotides: TGCAGCGTTGAGGGCGGATACGAGCAGTACTTC.

The genes are TRBV19 and TRBJ2-1; D is undetermined. CDR3 length: 13 amino acids. Germline assignment: CDR1 LNHDA and CDR2 SQIVND (reference sequence). The V end lost 3 bases, the J end lost 5 bases, and 8 bases lay between the germline ends. The CDR3 sequence: CASSIGPNNEQFF. CDR3 DNA sequence: TGTGCCAGTAGTATTGGACCGAACAATGAGCAGTTCTTC.